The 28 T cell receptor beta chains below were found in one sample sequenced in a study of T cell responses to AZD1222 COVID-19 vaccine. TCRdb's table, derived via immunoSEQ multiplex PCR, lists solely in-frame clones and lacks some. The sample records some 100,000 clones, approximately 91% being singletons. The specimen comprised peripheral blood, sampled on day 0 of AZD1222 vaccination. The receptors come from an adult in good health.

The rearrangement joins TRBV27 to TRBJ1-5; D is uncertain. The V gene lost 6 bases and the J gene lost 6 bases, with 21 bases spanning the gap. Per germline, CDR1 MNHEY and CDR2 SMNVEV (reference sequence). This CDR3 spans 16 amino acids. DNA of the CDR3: TGTGCCAGCAGCCTAAAGTTGGGTCAGTCAGGTCAGCCCCAGCATTTT. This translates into CASSLKLGQSGQPQHF.

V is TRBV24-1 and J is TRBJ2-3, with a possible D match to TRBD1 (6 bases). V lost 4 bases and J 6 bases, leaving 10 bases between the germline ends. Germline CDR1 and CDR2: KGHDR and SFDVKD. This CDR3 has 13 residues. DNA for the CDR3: TGTGCCACCAGTGAGGTGGGGGCTGATACGCAGTATTTT. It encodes CATSEVGADTQYF.

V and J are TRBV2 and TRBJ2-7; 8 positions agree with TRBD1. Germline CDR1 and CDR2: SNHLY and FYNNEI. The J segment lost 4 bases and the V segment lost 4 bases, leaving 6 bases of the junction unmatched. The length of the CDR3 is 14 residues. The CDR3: CASSGQGPAYEQYF. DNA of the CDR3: TGTGCCAGCAGTGGACAGGGGCCGGCGTACGAGCAGTACTTC.

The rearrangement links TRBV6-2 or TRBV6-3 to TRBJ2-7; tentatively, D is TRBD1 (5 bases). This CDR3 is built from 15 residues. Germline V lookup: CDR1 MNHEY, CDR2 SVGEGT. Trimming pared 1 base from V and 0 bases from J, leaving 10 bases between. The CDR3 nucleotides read TGTGCCAGCAGTTACTATCAGGGATACTCCTACGAGCAGTACTTC. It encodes CASSYYQGYSYEQYF.

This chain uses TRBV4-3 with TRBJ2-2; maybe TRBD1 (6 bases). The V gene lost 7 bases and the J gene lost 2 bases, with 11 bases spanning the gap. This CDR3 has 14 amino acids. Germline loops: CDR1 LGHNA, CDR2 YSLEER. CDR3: CASTTGPNTGELFF. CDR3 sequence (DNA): TGCGCCAGCACCACAGGGCCTAACACCGGGGAGCTGTTTTTT.

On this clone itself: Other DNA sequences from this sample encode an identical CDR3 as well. The CDR3 spells CASSLQGNTEAFF. As DNA, the CDR3 is TGTGCCAGCAGTTTGCAGGGGAACACTGAAGCTTTCTTT. The chain carries TRBV12-3 or TRBV12-4 and TRBJ1-1; tentatively, D is TRBD1 (5 bases). The ends were cut back, 3 bases at V and 1 base at J, with 6 bases in the middle. This CDR3 contains 13 residues.

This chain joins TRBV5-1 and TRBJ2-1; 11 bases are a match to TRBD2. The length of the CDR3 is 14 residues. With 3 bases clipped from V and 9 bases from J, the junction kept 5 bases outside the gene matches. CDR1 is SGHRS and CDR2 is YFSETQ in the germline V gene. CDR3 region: CASSYSGGAAEQFF. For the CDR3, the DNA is TGCGCCAGCAGCTATAGCGGGGGGGCCGCTGAGCAGTTCTTC.

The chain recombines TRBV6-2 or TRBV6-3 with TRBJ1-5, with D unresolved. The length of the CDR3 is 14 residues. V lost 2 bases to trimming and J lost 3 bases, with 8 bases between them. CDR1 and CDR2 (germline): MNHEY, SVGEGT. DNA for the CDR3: TGTGCCAGCAGTTACACGGTAGACAATCAGCCCCAGCATTTT. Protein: CASSYTVDNQPQHF.

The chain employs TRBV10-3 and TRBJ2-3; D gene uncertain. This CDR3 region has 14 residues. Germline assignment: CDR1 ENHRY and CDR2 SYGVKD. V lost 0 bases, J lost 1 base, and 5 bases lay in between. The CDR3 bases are TGTGCCATCAGTGAGTCGACTGGCACAGATACGCAGTATTTT. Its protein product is CAISESTGTDTQYF.

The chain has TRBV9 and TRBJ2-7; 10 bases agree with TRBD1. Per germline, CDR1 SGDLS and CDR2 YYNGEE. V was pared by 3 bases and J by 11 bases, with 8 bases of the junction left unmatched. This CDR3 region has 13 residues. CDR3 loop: CASSEQTGGDKYF. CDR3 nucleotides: TGTGCCAGCAGCGAACAGACAGGGGGCGATAAGTACTTC.

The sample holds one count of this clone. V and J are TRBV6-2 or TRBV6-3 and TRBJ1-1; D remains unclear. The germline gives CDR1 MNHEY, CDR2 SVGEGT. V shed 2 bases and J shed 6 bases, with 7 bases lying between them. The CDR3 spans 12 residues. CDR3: CASSYLGAEAFF. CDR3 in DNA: TGTGCCAGCAGTTACCTCGGGGCTGAAGCTTTCTTT.

The CDR3 spells CASGPVIGGNQPQHF. The CDR3 DNA reads as TGTGCTAGTGGTCCGGTGATAGGGGGCAATCAGCCCCAGCATTTT. The V and J genes are TRBV12-5 and TRBJ1-5; D may be TRBD1 (5 bases). The germline V and J ends were trimmed by 5 bases and 2 bases, with 13 bases remaining between them. The CDR3 is 15 amino acids. Germline V CDR1 and CDR2: LGHNT, FRNRAP.

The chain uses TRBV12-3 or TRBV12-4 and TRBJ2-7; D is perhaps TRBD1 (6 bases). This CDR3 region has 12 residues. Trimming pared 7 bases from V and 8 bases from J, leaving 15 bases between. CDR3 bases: TGTGCCAGCAAGACGTCACAGGGCAAGCAGTACTTC. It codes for CASKTSQGKQYF.

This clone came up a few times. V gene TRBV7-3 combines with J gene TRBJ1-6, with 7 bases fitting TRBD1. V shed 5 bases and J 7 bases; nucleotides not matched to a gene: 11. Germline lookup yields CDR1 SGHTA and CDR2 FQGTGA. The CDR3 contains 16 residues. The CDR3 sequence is CASSVTGAGVNSPLHF. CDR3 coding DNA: TGTGCCAGCAGCGTTACAGGGGCTGGGGTGAATTCACCCCTCCACTTT.

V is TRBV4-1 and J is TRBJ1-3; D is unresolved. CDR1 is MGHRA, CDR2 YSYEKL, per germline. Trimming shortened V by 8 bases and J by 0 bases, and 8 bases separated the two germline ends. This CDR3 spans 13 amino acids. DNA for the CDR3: TGCGCCAGCGGTGAGTCCTCTGGAAACACCATATATTTT. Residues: CASGESSGNTIYF.

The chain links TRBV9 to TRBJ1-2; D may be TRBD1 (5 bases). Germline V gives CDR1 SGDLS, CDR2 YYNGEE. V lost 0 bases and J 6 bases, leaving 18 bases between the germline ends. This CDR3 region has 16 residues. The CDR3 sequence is CASSVAIYAGTDGYTF. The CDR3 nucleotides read TGTGCCAGCAGCGTAGCGATATATGCGGGGACTGATGGCTACACCTTC. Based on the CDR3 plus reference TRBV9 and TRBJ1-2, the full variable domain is DSGVTQTPKHLITATGQRVTLRCSPRSGDLSVYWYQQSLDQGLQFLIQYYNGEERAKGNILERFSAQQFPDLHSELNLSSLELGDSALYFCASSVAIYAGTDGYTFGSGTRLTVV.

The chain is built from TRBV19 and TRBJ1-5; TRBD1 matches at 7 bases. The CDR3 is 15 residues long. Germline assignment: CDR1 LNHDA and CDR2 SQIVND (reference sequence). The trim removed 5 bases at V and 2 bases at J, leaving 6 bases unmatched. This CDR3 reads CASSPGTAGNQPQHF. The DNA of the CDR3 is TGTGCCAGTAGTCCCGGGACAGCTGGCAATCAGCCCCAGCATTTT.

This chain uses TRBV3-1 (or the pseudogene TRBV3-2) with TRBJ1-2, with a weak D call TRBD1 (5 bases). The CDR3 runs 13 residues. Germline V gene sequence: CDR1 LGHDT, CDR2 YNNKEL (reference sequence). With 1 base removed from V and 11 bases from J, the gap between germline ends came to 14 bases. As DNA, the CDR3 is TGTGCCAGCAGCCAAGCCCAGGGTCCCCCGTACACCTTC. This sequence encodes CASSQAQGPPYTF.

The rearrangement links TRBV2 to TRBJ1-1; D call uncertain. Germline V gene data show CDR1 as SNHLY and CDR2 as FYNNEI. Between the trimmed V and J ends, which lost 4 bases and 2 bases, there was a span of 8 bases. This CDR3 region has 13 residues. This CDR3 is CASSAEGNTEAFF. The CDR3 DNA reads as TGTGCCAGCAGTGCAGAGGGTAACACTGAAGCTTTCTTT.

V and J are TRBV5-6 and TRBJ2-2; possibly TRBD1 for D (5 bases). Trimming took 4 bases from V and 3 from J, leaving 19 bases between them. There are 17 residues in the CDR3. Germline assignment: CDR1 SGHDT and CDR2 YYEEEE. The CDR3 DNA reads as TGTGCCAGCAGCCCGAATTTAGGATTGACAGACACCGGGGAGCTGTTTTTT. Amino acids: CASSPNLGLTDTGELFF.

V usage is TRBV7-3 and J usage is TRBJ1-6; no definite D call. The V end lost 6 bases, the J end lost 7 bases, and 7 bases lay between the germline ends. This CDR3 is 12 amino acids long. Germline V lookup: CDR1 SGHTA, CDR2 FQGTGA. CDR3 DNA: TGTGCCAGCAGGGTCGCGAATTCACCCCTCCACTTT. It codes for CASRVANSPLHF.

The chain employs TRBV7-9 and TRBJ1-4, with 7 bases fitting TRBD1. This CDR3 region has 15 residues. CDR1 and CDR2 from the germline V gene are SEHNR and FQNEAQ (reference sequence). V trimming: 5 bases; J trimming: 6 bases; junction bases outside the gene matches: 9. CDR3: CASSRGGGGDEKLFF. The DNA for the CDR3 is TGTGCCAGCAGCCGAGGCGGAGGGGGCGATGAAAAACTGTTTTTT.

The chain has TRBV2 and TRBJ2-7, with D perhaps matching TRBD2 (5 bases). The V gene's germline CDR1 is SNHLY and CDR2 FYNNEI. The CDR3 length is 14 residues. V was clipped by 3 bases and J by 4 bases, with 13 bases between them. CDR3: CASSEGEGSYEQYF. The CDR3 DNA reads TGTGCCAGCAGTGAGGGAGAGGGCAGTTACGAGCAGTACTTC.

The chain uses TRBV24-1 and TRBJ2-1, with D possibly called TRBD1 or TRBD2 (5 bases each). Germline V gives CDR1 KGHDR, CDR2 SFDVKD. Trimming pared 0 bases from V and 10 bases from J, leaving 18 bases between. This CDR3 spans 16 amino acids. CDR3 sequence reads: CATSDLSSAGSREQFF. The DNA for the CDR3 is TGTGCCACCAGTGATTTGAGTTCGGCAGGGAGTAGGGAGCAGTTCTTC.

For the CDR3, the DNA is TGCGCCAGCAGGACTAGCGGCGAGACCCAGTACTTC. It translates to CASRTSGETQYF. The chain combines TRBV10-1 with TRBJ2-5; 9 positions agree with TRBD2. After removal of 6 bases from V and 5 bases from J, the junction contained 1 base not matched to a gene. This CDR3 is 12 amino acids long. Germline V gene data show CDR1 as WNHNN and CDR2 as SYGVQD (reference sequence).

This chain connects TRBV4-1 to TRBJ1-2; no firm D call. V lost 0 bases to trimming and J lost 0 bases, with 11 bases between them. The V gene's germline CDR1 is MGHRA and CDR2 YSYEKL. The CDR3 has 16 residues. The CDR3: CASSQDWAASNYGYTF. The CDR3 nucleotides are TGCGCCAGCAGCCAAGACTGGGCAGCTTCTAACTATGGCTACACCTTC.

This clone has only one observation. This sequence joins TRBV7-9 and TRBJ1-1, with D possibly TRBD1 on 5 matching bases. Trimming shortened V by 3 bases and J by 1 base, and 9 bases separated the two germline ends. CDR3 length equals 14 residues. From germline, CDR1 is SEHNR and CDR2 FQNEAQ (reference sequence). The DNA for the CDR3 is TGTGCCAGCAGCTTCACGGGGGAGAACACTGAAGCTTTCTTT. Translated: CASSFTGENTEAFF.

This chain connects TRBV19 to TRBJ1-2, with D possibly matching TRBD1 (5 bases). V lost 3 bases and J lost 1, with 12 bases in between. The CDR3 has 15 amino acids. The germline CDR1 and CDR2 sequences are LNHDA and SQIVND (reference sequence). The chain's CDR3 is CASSMGPMLNYGYTF. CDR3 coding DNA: TGTGCCAGTAGTATGGGACCGATGCTTAACTATGGCTACACCTTC.